The 21 T cell receptor beta chains presented below share a single source sample, sequenced in a study of cytomegalovirus exposure and HLA in healthy donors. Both 60 Vbeta primers and 13 Jbeta primers went into the PCR. Clones were sequenced by immunoSEQ multiplex PCR, and TCRdb holds only the in-frame ones, with some missing. The sample holds some 160,000 clones, less than 90% seen once. Sequencing used PBMCs. The receptors stem from a boy aged 2 to 10 in good health and CMV-seronegative.

The chain carries TRBV10-3 and TRBJ2-5, with 9 bases lining up with TRBD1. V dropped 0 bases and J dropped 5; count of bases not matched to a gene: 4. The CDR3 has 15 residues. Per the germline V gene, CDR1 is ENHRY and CDR2 is SYGVKD. CDR3 coding DNA: TGTGCCATCAGTGAGTCGGGACAGGGTAGGGAGACCCAGTACTTC. Translation gives CAISESGQGRETQYF.

This clone appeared a single time. This chain joins TRBV7-6 and TRBJ2-1; perhaps TRBD2 as D (5 bases). The CDR3 has 16 residues. Germline V lookup: CDR1 SGHVS, CDR2 FNYEAQ. Deletions cut 5 bases from V and 5 bases from J, with 19 bases between. CDR3 amino acids: CASSPTGRAGNNEQFF. For the CDR3, the DNA is TGTGCCAGCAGCCCCACCGGGCGGGCTGGCAACAATGAGCAGTTCTTC.

The chain carries TRBV7-2 and TRBJ2-7, with TRBD2 matching over 7 bases. The CDR3 sequence is 15 residues long. With 4 bases clipped from V and 6 bases from J, the junction kept 12 bases outside the gene matches. Germline loops: CDR1 SGHTA, CDR2 FQGNSA. The CDR3 DNA follows: TGTGCCAGCAGCTGGGGACCGCGGGTAGCGGGCGAGCAGTACTTC. Its protein product is CASSWGPRVAGEQYF.

This clone was detected only once. The V gene is TRBV25-1, the J gene TRBJ1-1; no clear D gene. Trimming removed 4 bases at V and 1 base at J, with 7 bases between. Germline V gene lookup returns CDR1 MGHDK and CDR2 SYGVNS. There are 13 residues in the CDR3. CDR3: CASSGNKNTEAFF. CDR3 in DNA: TGTGCCAGCAGTGGTAATAAGAACACTGAAGCTTTCTTT.

V and J are TRBV19 and TRBJ2-7; TRBD1 matches at 11 bases. The CDR3 is 16 residues long. V was pared by 5 bases and J by 2 bases, with 8 bases of the junction left unmatched. CDR1 is LNHDA and CDR2 is SQIVND in the germline V gene (reference sequence). CDR3 protein: CASSPGQGAFAYEQYF. The CDR3 DNA is TGTGCCAGTAGTCCAGGACAGGGGGCATTTGCCTACGAGCAGTACTTC.

This clone was recorded once. The V and J genes are TRBV5-1 and TRBJ2-7, with 9 positions matching TRBD1. V was clipped by 0 bases and J by 6 bases; unmatched bases: 4. The CDR3 length is 14 residues. Germline values: CDR1 SGHRS, CDR2 YFSETQ. The DNA of the CDR3 is TGCGCCAGCAGCTTGGCGGGACAGGGTGGCGAGCAGTACTTC. Protein sequence: CASSLAGQGGEQYF.

The rearrangement uses TRBV4-1 and TRBJ2-5, with a tentative D call TRBD2 (6 bases). The J call may be mistaken, given a closer DNA end match to TRBJ2-7. Germline V lookup: CDR1 MGHRA, CDR2 YSYEKL. This CDR3 is built from 18 residues. The CDR3 reads CASSQVVLPRGSGNEQYF. The CDR3 DNA follows: TGCGCCAGCAGCCAAGTAGTCTTACCCCGGGGGTCCGGGAACGAGCAGTACTTC.

The chain employs TRBV2 and TRBJ1-5; 7 nucleotides line up with TRBD1. The V and J ends lost 4 bases and 2 bases, in that order; junction bases with no gene match: 11. Germline CDR1 is SNHLY and CDR2 is FYNNEI. The CDR3 sequence is 17 residues long. The CDR3 DNA reads as TGTGCCAGCAGTGCCTCAGGGGGGCGGTCGGGCAATCAGCCCCAGCATTTT. Translated, it gives CASSASGGRSGNQPQHF.

This chain joins TRBV11-2 and TRBJ2-5, with D possibly TRBD2 on 6 matching bases. The germline V gene has CDR1 SGHAT and CDR2 FQNNGV. V dropped 5 bases and J dropped 3 bases, with 10 bases sitting between them. The CDR3 loop spans 13 amino acids. This chain's CDR3 is CASSRGEKETQYF. Here the CDR3 DNA reads TGTGCCAGCAGCCGCGGGGAAAAAGAGACCCAGTACTTC.

The genes are TRBV7-6 and TRBJ2-1, with a weak D call TRBD1 (5 bases). The CDR3 extends over 15 amino acids. Germline lookup yields CDR1 SGHVS and CDR2 FNYEAQ. V was pared by 1 base and J by 5 bases, with 12 bases between. In DNA, the CDR3 is TGTGCCAGCAGCTTAGTTCAGGGTAGTAACAATGAGCAGTTCTTC. Amino acid sequence: CASSLVQGSNNEQFF.

The chain is built from TRBV29-1 and TRBJ2-7; 9 bases are shared with TRBD1. Germline V lookup: CDR1 SQVTM, CDR2 ANQGSEA. The V and J ends lost 5 bases and 4 bases, in that order; junction bases with no gene match: 9. This CDR3 is 14 amino acids long. CDR3 region: CSVMGDRDFYEQYF. Written as DNA, the CDR3 is TGCAGCGTTATGGGGGACAGGGATTTTTACGAGCAGTACTTC.

This chain links TRBV28 with TRBJ1-2; D not resolved. V was cut by 2 bases and J by 4 bases, with 14 bases left in between. The CDR3 loop spans 15 amino acids. CDR1 and CDR2 (germline): MDHEN, SYDVKM. The DNA of the CDR3 is TGTGCCAGCAGTTTAGGCAGAACCCCTCGCTATGGCTACACCTTC. Protein: CASSLGRTPRYGYTF.

Concerning this clone itself: One end of the junction does not line up with germline, which may come from a read error. The DNA of the CDR3 is TGTGCCAGCATTGATTCAGGGGTTCTTGACTTC. Amino acid sequence: CASIDSGVLDF. The chain combines TRBV28 with TRBJ1-2, with a weak D call TRBD1 (6 bases). The CDR3 spans 11 residues. Germline V gene sequence: CDR1 MDHEN, CDR2 SYDVKM.

The gene calls are TRBV2 and TRBJ1-1; no clear D. This CDR3 spans 14 amino acids. Germline CDR1 and CDR2: SNHLY and FYNNEI. Trimming shortened V by 5 bases and J by 2 bases, and 12 bases separated the two germline ends. The CDR3 loop is CASSSVGSNTEAFF. The CDR3 DNA follows: TGTGCCAGCAGTAGCGTAGGCAGCAACACTGAAGCTTTCTTT.

The chain recombines TRBV9 with TRBJ2-7, with 8 bases aligning to TRBD1. The CDR3 totals 15 residues. V lost 0 bases, J lost 3 bases, and 5 bases stayed unmatched. Germline V gene sequence: CDR1 SGDLS, CDR2 YYNGEE. In DNA, the CDR3 is TGTGCCAGCAGCGTAGCCGGGACAGGCGACTACGAGCAGTACTTC. Residues: CASSVAGTGDYEQYF.

The chain is built from TRBV5-5 and TRBJ2-2; D unresolved. Trimming left V 4 bases short and J 6 bases short, with 10 bases between. Germline V gene lookup returns CDR1 SGHKS and CDR2 YYEKEE (reference sequence). CDR3 length: 13 residues. DNA of the CDR3: TGTGCCAGCAGCGAGCTAGTTTCCGGGGAGCTGTTTTTT. Residues: CASSELVSGELFF.

The chain links TRBV6-5 to TRBJ2-1; D may be TRBD2 (6 bases). This CDR3 spans 15 amino acids. Germline CDR1 is MNHEY and CDR2 is SVGAGI. The germline V and J ends were trimmed by 5 bases and 5 bases, with 16 bases remaining between them. CDR3 in amino acids: CASSSRDPGDNEQFF. The DNA of the CDR3 is TGTGCCAGCAGTAGTCGGGACCCGGGAGACAATGAGCAGTTCTTC.

The J gene is TRBJ1-2, the V gene TRBV27, with D unclear. Trimming stripped 2 bases from V and 7 bases from J, with 14 bases between. There are 14 residues in the CDR3. CDR1 and CDR2 (germline): MNHEY, SMNVEV (reference sequence). CDR3 residues: CASSLGGVWGGYTF. As DNA, the CDR3 is TGTGCCAGCAGTTTAGGAGGAGTTTGGGGTGGCTACACCTTC.

This chain joins TRBV5-1 and TRBJ2-7, with D perhaps matching TRBD1 (5 bases). Trimming removed 4 bases at V and 6 bases at J, with 8 bases between. The CDR3 length is 11 residues. Germline CDR1 SGHRS, CDR2 YFSETQ. CDR3 sequence: CASSQGFEQYF. The CDR3 DNA reads TGCGCCAGCAGCCAGGGTTTCGAGCAGTACTTC. The complete variable domain, with remaining parts taken from reference TRBV5-1 and TRBJ2-7, reads KAGVTQTPRYLIKTRGQQVTLSCSPISGHRSVSWYQQTPGQGLQFLFEYFSETQRNKGNFPGRFSGRQFSNSRSEMNVSTLELGDSALYLCASSQGFEQYFGPGTRLTVT.

This clone was observed a handful of times. DNA of the CDR3: TGTGCCAGCAGCTTCTGGGGGGGAGTCGTGGACACCATATATTTT. Translating gives CASSFWGGVVDTIYF. V gene TRBV7-9 combines with J gene TRBJ1-3, with D possibly TRBD1 on 5 matching bases. V shed 3 bases and J shed 8 bases, with 17 bases lying between them. This CDR3 is built from 15 residues. CDR1 is SEHNR and CDR2 is FQNEAQ in the germline V gene (reference sequence).

V is TRBV5-1 and J is TRBJ1-3; the D is unclear. The germline gives CDR1 SGHRS, CDR2 YFSETQ. Trimming stripped 4 bases from V and 0 bases from J, with 8 bases between. The CDR3 has 14 amino acids. CDR3 sequence (DNA): TGCGCCAGCAGCCGGAGCAGCTCTGGAAACACCATATATTTT. Amino acids: CASSRSSSGNTIYF.